The 29 T cell receptor beta chains in this list originate from one sample, sequenced in a study of shared clonotypes between healthy human individuals. The repertoire was sequenced with immunoSEQ multiplex PCR; TCRdb's copy has only in-frame clones and lacks some. Of approximately 1,500,000 clones in the sample, 95% to 99% were seen once. Sequencing used naive CD4+ T cells sorted from blood. As for subset: CD45RA+ positively selected. The receptor source for this set is a young man in good health.

V usage is TRBV7-9 and J usage is TRBJ2-1, with D perhaps matching TRBD2 (6 bases). The CDR3 loop spans 13 amino acids. V dropped 5 bases and J dropped 6 bases, with 11 bases sitting between them. Germline V CDR1 and CDR2: SEHNR, FQNEAQ (reference sequence). The DNA for the CDR3 is TGTGCCAGCAGCCCAGACGGGGGCAATGAGCAGTTCTTC. It codes for CASSPDGGNEQFF.

V is TRBV4-3 and J is TRBJ2-7, with 12 bases aligning to TRBD1. CDR3 length equals 14 residues. V was pared by 1 base and J by 13 bases, with 8 bases of the junction left unmatched. Germline V gene lookup returns CDR1 LGHNA and CDR2 YSLEER. CDR3 protein: CASSQAGTGGALYF. The DNA of the CDR3 is TGCGCCAGCAGCCAAGCCGGGACAGGGGGCGCCCTATACTTC.

Regarding this clone: One end of the junction is discordant with germline, which a read error may explain. This sequence joins TRBV10-3 and TRBJ1-1; 7 bases line up with TRBD1. There are 15 residues in the CDR3. From germline, CDR1 is ENHRY and CDR2 SYGVKD. CDR3 sequence reads: CATSSVTGTATEAFF. CDR3 sequence (DNA): TGTGCCACCAGTTCGGTGACCGGGACAGCGACTGAAGCTTTCTTT.

The chain joins TRBV29-1 to TRBJ2-1; 14 bases match TRBD2. CDR3 length equals 15 residues. Trimming cost V 7 bases and J 12 bases; bases outside gene matches: 14. CDR1 and CDR2 (germline): SQVTM, ANQGSEA. CDR3 loop: CSGGTSGSPQRAQFF. For the CDR3, the DNA is TGCAGCGGTGGGACTAGCGGGAGTCCCCAGCGCGCGCAGTTCTTC.

The chain combines TRBV19 with TRBJ1-1; D gene ambiguous. V dropped 7 bases and J dropped 6 bases, with 18 bases sitting between them. The CDR3 totals 14 residues. Germline CDR1 LNHDA, CDR2 SQIVND (reference sequence). The CDR3 DNA reads TGTGCCAGTACCAATGTTCTAAGGTCCCCTGAAGCTTTCTTT. Translation: CASTNVLRSPEAFF.

The V gene is TRBV27, the J gene TRBJ2-3, with D perhaps matching TRBD2 (6 bases). CDR1 MNHEY and CDR2 SMNVEV come from the germline V gene (reference sequence). The V end was cut by 11 bases, the J end by 8 bases, with 17 bases between. CDR3 length: 12 residues. This CDR3 is CASGGRERTQYF. In DNA form, the CDR3 reads TGTGCCTCTGGGGGACGGGAGCGTACGCAGTATTTT.

The J gene is TRBJ2-1, the V gene TRBV5-1; D may match TRBD1 or TRBD2 (6 bases each). Trimming cost V 6 bases and J 0 bases, with 13 bases left between them. The CDR3 contains 15 residues. The germline V gene encodes CDR1 SGHRS and CDR2 YFSETQ. CDR3 protein: CASTLGGGSYNEQFF. The CDR3 DNA follows: TGCGCCAGCACGTTGGGGGGCGGCTCCTACAATGAGCAGTTCTTC. Combining the CDR3 with reference TRBV5-1 and TRBJ2-1 gives the whole variable domain KAGVTQTPRYLIKTRGQQVTLSCSPISGHRSVSWYQQTPGQGLQFLFEYFSETQRNKGNFPGRFSGRQFSNSRSEMNVSTLELGDSALYLCASTLGGGSYNEQFFGPGTRLTVL.

The chain uses TRBV4-2 and TRBJ2-6; D gene uncertain. Germline V gene sequence: CDR1 LGHNA, CDR2 YNFKEQ. Trimming removed 0 bases from V and 2 bases from J, with 11 bases in between. The CDR3 runs to 17 residues. CDR3 protein: CASSQDLLGTGANVLTF. The CDR3 coding sequence is TGTGCCAGCAGCCAAGATCTCCTCGGTACTGGGGCCAACGTCCTGACTTTC.

The CDR3 loop reads CASSLGQTEQFF. DNA for the CDR3: TGTGCCAGCAGCTTAGGACAGACGGAGCAGTTCTTC. V usage is TRBV7-9 and J usage is TRBJ2-1; maybe TRBD1 (5 bases). The germline gives CDR1 SEHNR, CDR2 FQNEAQ (reference sequence). This CDR3 region has 12 residues. V lost 1 base to trimming and J lost 10 bases, with 8 bases between them. Full variable domain (missing parts from reference TRBV7-9 and TRBJ2-1): DTGVSQNPRHKITKRGQNVTFRCDPISEHNRLYWYRQTLGQGPEFLTYFQNEAQLEKSRLLSDRFSAERPKGSFSTLEIQRTEQGDSAMYLCASSLGQTEQFFGPGTRLTVL.

This clone was recorded only once. This chain uses TRBV27 with TRBJ2-1; possibly TRBD2 for D (6 bases). V was shortened by 5 bases and J by 3 bases, with 17 bases between the two germline ends. This CDR3 has 16 residues. CDR1 is MNHEY, CDR2 SMNVEV, per germline (reference sequence). CDR3 loop: CASSLRRDSRYNEQFF. The DNA for the CDR3 is TGTGCCAGCAGTCTGCGCCGGGACTCCCGCTACAATGAGCAGTTCTTC.

V and J are TRBV28 and TRBJ2-5, with 13 bases identical to TRBD2. Germline assignment: CDR1 MDHEN and CDR2 SYDVKM. Trimming at V came to 7 bases and at J to 4 bases, leaving 6 bases not matched to a gene. The CDR3 sequence is 15 residues long. The CDR3 nucleotides read TGTGCCAGCACCGGACTAGCGGGAGTAGGAGAGACCCAGTACTTC. Translating it yields CASTGLAGVGETQYF.

The V gene is TRBV9, the J gene TRBJ2-5; the D gene could be TRBD1 or TRBD2 (5 bases each). V lost 2 bases to trimming and J lost 5 bases, with 13 bases between them. This CDR3 has 14 amino acids. Germline values: CDR1 SGDLS, CDR2 YYNGEE. The CDR3 is CASSVLASGETQYF. CDR3 sequence (DNA): TGTGCCAGCAGCGTCCTAGCATCAGGGGAGACCCAGTACTTC.

The genes are TRBV5-6 and TRBJ2-7, with D possibly matching TRBD2 (6 bases). The CDR3 sequence is 15 residues long. Trimming shortened V by 4 bases and J by 5 bases, and 19 bases separated the two germline ends. Germline CDR1 SGHDT, CDR2 YYEEEE. The CDR3 loop is CASSAAGTFANEQYF. The CDR3 nucleotides are TGTGCCAGCAGCGCCGCCGGGACTTTTGCGAACGAGCAGTACTTC.

The chain combines TRBV5-6 with TRBJ1-1; D is uncertain. CDR1 is SGHDT, CDR2 YYEEEE, per germline. This CDR3 region has 17 residues. Trimming stripped 1 base from V and 1 base from J, with 17 bases between. The CDR3: CASSLRILASANTEAFF. DNA for the CDR3: TGTGCCAGCAGCTTGAGGATCCTGGCTTCCGCGAACACTGAAGCTTTCTTT.

V gene TRBV19 combines with J gene TRBJ1-2, with a weak D call TRBD1 (6 bases). Trimming removed 7 bases from V and 5 bases from J, with 14 bases in between. Germline CDR1 LNHDA, CDR2 SQIVND (reference sequence). The CDR3 covers 13 residues. The DNA of the CDR3 is TGTGCCAGTACCCCGTCAGGGGCATATGGCTACACCTTC. This codes for CASTPSGAYGYTF.

CDR3 DNA sequence: TGTGCCAGCAGAGACGGATACAATGAAAAACTGTTTTTT. It yields the protein CASRDGYNEKLFF. This rearrangement joins TRBV25-1 to TRBJ1-4; no clear D gene. Trimming left V 6 bases short and J 5 bases short, with 10 bases between. This CDR3 is built from 13 residues. Germline lookup yields CDR1 MGHDK and CDR2 SYGVNS.

A remark on this clone: Other DNA sequences in the sample encode the same CDR3. The chain joins TRBV11-2 to TRBJ2-3; no definite D call. The CDR3 is 16 residues long. From germline, CDR1 is SGHAT and CDR2 FQNNGV. V was clipped by 1 base and J by 2 bases, with 13 bases between them. The CDR3 coding sequence is TGTGCCAGCAGCTTAGGATCCAGGCTAGACACAGATACGCAGTATTTT. Its translation is CASSLGSRLDTDTQYF.

V gene TRBV7-2 combines with J gene TRBJ2-7; D is possibly TRBD1 (5 bases). In germline, CDR1 is SGHTA, CDR2 FQGNSA. V shed 1 base and J shed 5 bases, with 12 bases lying between them. The CDR3 sequence is 14 residues long. The CDR3 region is CASSLDSGSNEQYF. In DNA, the CDR3 is TGTGCCAGCAGCTTAGATTCAGGGTCGAACGAGCAGTACTTC.

The rearrangement links TRBV6-5 to TRBJ2-6; TRBD1 is a possible D gene (6 bases). With 6 bases removed from V and 5 bases from J, the gap between germline ends came to 11 bases. Germline V CDR1 and CDR2: MNHEY, SVGAGI. The CDR3 is 14 amino acids. The CDR3 region is CASRGAGRANVLTF. Here the CDR3 DNA reads TGTGCCAGCAGGGGGGCGGGCAGGGCCAACGTCCTGACTTTC.

The V and J genes are TRBV5-8 and TRBJ2-7; 7 bases are shared with TRBD1. This CDR3 has 12 residues. CDR1 is SGHTS, CDR2 YDEGEE, per germline. Unmatched junction bases numbered 10, after V lost 7 bases and J lost 9 bases. For the CDR3, the DNA is TGTGCCAGCGGACAGGTCTTAGCCTGGCAGTACTTC. Protein sequence: CASGQVLAWQYF.

This sequence joins TRBV15 and TRBJ1-1; D not resolved. The germline V and J ends were trimmed by 1 base and 11 bases, with 8 bases remaining between them. Germline V gene sequence: CDR1 LNHNV, CDR2 YYDKDF (reference sequence). CDR3 length: 11 amino acids. CDR3 protein: CATSRGPAAFF. DNA for the CDR3: TGTGCCACCAGCAGAGGTCCCGCCGCTTTCTTT.

The chain combines TRBV7-9 with TRBJ1-1; no clear D. V was cut by 3 bases and J by 1 base, with 9 bases left in between. This CDR3 spans 14 amino acids. Germline CDR1 is SEHNR and CDR2 is FQNEAQ (reference sequence). CDR3 nucleotides: TGTGCCAGCAGCTTCCCTTCAGGGAACACTGAAGCTTTCTTT. This gives the protein CASSFPSGNTEAFF.

This clone was counted once. The chain joins TRBV7-2 to TRBJ1-3; D unclear. This CDR3 is 15 amino acids long. V was shortened by 4 bases and J by 4 bases, with 14 bases between the two germline ends. Germline CDR1 SGHTA, CDR2 FQGNSA. CDR3 bases: TGTGCCAGCAGCTCAGAGCGGGGTTTCGGAAACACCATATATTTT. Protein sequence: CASSSERGFGNTIYF.

CDR3 DNA sequence: TGCGCCAGCAGCTTGGGAGGGGGGTTGGAGTACTTC. Its translation is CASSLGGGLEYF. This sequence joins TRBV5-1 and TRBJ2-7; possibly TRBD1 or TRBD2 for D (6 bases each). The CDR3 is 12 amino acids. The V gene's germline CDR1 is SGHRS and CDR2 YFSETQ. The V end was cut by 0 bases, the J end by 11 bases, with 12 bases between.

The chain couples TRBV7-9 to TRBJ2-1; weak D call: TRBD2 (6 bases). Germline V lookup: CDR1 SEHNR, CDR2 FQNEAQ (reference sequence). The CDR3 runs 15 residues. Between the trimmed V and J ends, which lost 5 bases and 2 bases, there was a span of 13 bases. The CDR3 is CASSPGSGAYNEQFF. As DNA, the CDR3 is TGTGCCAGCAGCCCCGGGAGTGGGGCCTACAATGAGCAGTTCTTC.

The chain couples TRBV27 to TRBJ2-3; 9 bases map to TRBD2. The J segment lost 7 bases and the V segment lost 0 bases, leaving 11 bases of the junction unmatched. The CDR3 length is 17 residues. Per the germline V gene, CDR1 is MNHEY and CDR2 is SMNVEV (reference sequence). CDR3 nucleotide sequence: TGTGCCAGCAGTTTATCGAGGTTTAGCGGGAGTACAAATACGCAGTATTTT. Translating gives CASSLSRFSGSTNTQYF.

This rearrangement joins TRBV18 to TRBJ2-7; D may be TRBD1 (5 bases). In germline, CDR1 is KGHSH, CDR2 LQKENI. The CDR3 is 15 residues long. The V end was cut by 1 base, the J end by 2 bases, with 12 bases between. The CDR3 loop is CASSPQQAITYEQYF. The CDR3, as DNA: TGTGCCAGCTCACCACAACAGGCGATAACCTACGAGCAGTACTTC.

V is TRBV11-3 and J is TRBJ2-5; D uncertain. Trimming pared 4 bases from V and 3 bases from J, leaving 6 bases between. The CDR3 length is 12 residues. Germline assignment: CDR1 SGHNT and CDR2 YENEEA. Here the CDR3 reads CASSYEKETQYF. As DNA, the CDR3 is TGTGCCAGCAGCTACGAAAAAGAGACCCAGTACTTC.

Here the CDR3 DNA reads TGTGCCAGCAGCTTCGACAGCGCATCCTACGAGCAGTACTTC. This codes for CASSFDSASYEQYF. The genes are TRBV7-2 and TRBJ2-7, with D possibly being TRBD1 (5 bases). Between the trimmed V and J ends, which lost 3 bases and 1 base, there was a span of 10 bases. This CDR3 has 14 residues. The germline V gene has CDR1 SGHTA and CDR2 FQGNSA.